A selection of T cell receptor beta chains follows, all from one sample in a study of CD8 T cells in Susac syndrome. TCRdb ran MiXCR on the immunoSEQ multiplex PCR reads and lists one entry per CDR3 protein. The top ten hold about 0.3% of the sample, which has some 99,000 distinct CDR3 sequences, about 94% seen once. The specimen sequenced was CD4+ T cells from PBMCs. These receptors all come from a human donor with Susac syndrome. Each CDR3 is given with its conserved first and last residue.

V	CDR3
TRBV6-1	CASRLRQGTDTGELFF
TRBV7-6	CASSPGGTSGASSTDTQYF
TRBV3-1	CASSLNRAAPGYTF
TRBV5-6	CASSSYRVASEKLFF
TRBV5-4	CASSLSGSPLHF
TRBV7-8	CASSPLRTGHSYGYTF
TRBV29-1	CSVDNMNTEAFF
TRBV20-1	CSARDLGGSSYEQYF
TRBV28	CASSVEAGQGYTGELFF
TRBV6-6	CASSWSQGETQYF
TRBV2	CASGDRGYNEQFF
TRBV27	CASSLSPGDEAFF
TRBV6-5	CASSYRHEQYF
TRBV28	CASRPAGAGNYGYTF
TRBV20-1	CSARDPRDQTQYF
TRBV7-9	CASSYSSGGELFF
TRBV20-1	CSARDRESPLHF
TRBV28	CASSLGTSNEQFF
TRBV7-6	CASSLRGLAVYEQYF
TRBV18	CASSPAVPTGGNEQFF
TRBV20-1	CSARRTNNEQFF
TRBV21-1	CASSRQGGDSPLHF
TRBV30	CGVRGITQTKGYTF
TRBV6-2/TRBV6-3	CASSPTVNYGYTF
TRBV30	CAWSGAGNTGELFF
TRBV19	CASGGLARGSEQFF
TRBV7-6	CASSVNRGMDEKLFF
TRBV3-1	CASSQGGAHIQYF
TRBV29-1	CSVGTSGIETQYF
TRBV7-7	CASSLGTSTGELFF
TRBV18	CASSPWEPQHF
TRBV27	CASSSTSGGTNTGELFF